This T cell receptor (beta chain) was identified during a study of CD8+CD57+ T cells in acquired aplastic anemia. Whole-study findings and limits: Almost 30 CD8+ CDR3 sequences occurred in both the patients and the controls. Patients showed no significant difference from controls in CD8+ Simpson's diversity.

Previously, flow cytometry had revealed CD8+CD57+ cell expansion in the patients chosen for sequencing. Untreated patients provided the blood samples, with no therapy given before sampling. From germline, CDR1 is SNHLY and CDR2 FYNNEI. This CDR3 spans 15 amino acids. V lost 8 bases to trimming and J lost 1 base, with 16 bases between them. The sample holds many counts of this clonotype. Its target is not known. TCR beta VDJ and CDR3 were profiled, and genomic DNA was the template. TCRdb re-called the reads with MiXCR, one entry per CDR3 protein. This sample carries about 150,000 distinct CDR3 sequences, 45% to 55% of them seen once, and the ten largest clones take around a third.

The source is a human donor with aplastic anemia. The gene calls are TRBV2 and TRBJ2-3, with D possibly matching TRBD2 (6 bases). Sequenced input: sorted CD4+, CD8+, or CD8+CD57+ T cells (not recorded which) from PBMCs. The CDR3 DNA sequence: TGTGCCAGCTTGATACAGCCGGGGGGCACAGATACGCAGTATTTT. It specifies CASLIQPGGTDTQYF.